A selection of T cell receptor beta chains follows, all from one sample in a study of Graves' ophthalmopathy and Graves' hyperthyroidism. One entry per CDR3 protein results from TCRdb running MiXCR on the multiplex PCR reads. This sample has over a million distinct CDR3 sequences, with roughly 35% found just once. Sequenced: peripheral blood or thyroid tissue (not recorded which). Receptors were obtained from an adult man with Graves' hyperthyroidism. CDR3s include the opening cysteine and the closing phenylalanine or tryptophan. D genes are given only for firm matches. Clone sizes are given selectively: once, few, many, or a class where the clone is expanded.

CDR3: CASSRDSQETQYF
DNA: TGTGCCAGCAGCCGGGACAGCCAAGAGACCCAGTACTTC
V: TRBV19
J: TRBJ2-5
size: many
D: TRBD1
length: 13

CDR3: CASSHYGRGNTEAFF
DNA: TGTGCCAGTAGTCACTACGGGAGAGGGAACACTGAAGCTTTCTTT
V: TRBV19
J: TRBJ1-1
size: .
D: .
length: 15

CDR3: CASSTRGTSGGEQYF
DNA: TGTGCCAGCAGCACCAGAGGGACTAGCGGCGGTGAGCAGTACTTC
V: TRBV7-6
J: TRBJ2-7
size: .
D: TRBD2
length: 15

CDR3: CASSYDSVLANYGYTF
DNA: TGTGCCAGCAGTTATGACAGCGTTCTGGCAAACTATGGCTACACCTTC
V: TRBV6-5
J: TRBJ1-2
size: .
D: .
length: 16

CDR3: CAWKASGAGNTEAFF
DNA: TGTGCCTGGAAGGCCTCGGGGGCGGGGAACACTGAAGCTTTCTTT
V: TRBV25-1
J: TRBJ1-1
size: .
D: .
length: 15

CDR3: CASSVETGLNQPQHF
DNA: TGTGCCAGCAGCGTAGAGACAGGGCTGAATCAGCCCCAGCATTTT
V: TRBV9
J: TRBJ1-5
size: .
D: TRBD1
length: 15

CDR3: CASSAATGPYEQYF
DNA: TGTGCCAGCAGCGCGGCGACAGGGCCCTACGAGCAGTACTTC
V: TRBV9
J: TRBJ2-7
size: many
D: TRBD1
length: 14

CDR3: CSAPSGRGQGNYEQYF
DNA: TGCAGTGCCCCCTCGGGGCGGGGACAGGGGAACTACGAGCAGTACTTC
V: TRBV20-1
J: TRBJ2-7
size: many
D: TRBD1
length: 16

CDR3: CASSYFPGATQPQHF
DNA: TGTGCCAGCAGTTACTTTCCCGGGGCCACTCAGCCCCAGCATTTT
V: TRBV6-5
J: TRBJ1-5
size: few
D: .
length: 15

CDR3: CATEGTGSSYEQYF
DNA: TGTGCCACCGAGGGGACCGGGAGCTCCTACGAGCAGTACTTC
V: TRBV10-3
J: TRBJ2-7
size: few
D: .
length: 14

CDR3: CASSLVERGGRVNYGYTF
DNA: TGTGCCAGCAGCTTAGTGGAGCGCGGGGGGCGAGTGAACTATGGCTACACCTTC
V: TRBV7-9
J: TRBJ1-2
size: .
D: .
length: 18

CDR3: CASSQEGVNQPQHF
DNA: TGTGCCAGCAGCCAAGAAGGGGTTAATCAGCCCCAGCATTTT
V: TRBV7-9
J: TRBJ1-5
size: few
D: .
length: 14

CDR3: CASSQAGQYETQYF
DNA: TGTGCCAGCAGCCAAGCAGGGCAGTACGAGACCCAGTACTTC
V: TRBV3-1
J: TRBJ2-5
size: .
D: .
length: 14

CDR3: CASSEDGLYEQFF
DNA: TGTGCCAGCAGTGAGGACGGGCTCTATGAGCAGTTCTTC
V: TRBV2
J: TRBJ2-1
size: once
D: .
length: 13

CDR3: CASSLTDGGGNTEAFF
DNA: TGTGCCAGCAGCCTCACCGACGGGGGGGGGAACACTGAAGCTTTCTTT
V: TRBV7-3
J: TRBJ1-1
size: .
D: .
length: 16

CDR3: CSVVPGGTGLKGEQFF
DNA: TGCAGCGTTGTGCCCGGAGGAACAGGGTTGAAAGGTGAGCAGTTCTTC
V: TRBV29-1
J: TRBJ2-1
size: .
D: .
length: 16

CDR3: CSVSTGQGRGGNQPQHF
DNA: TGCAGCGTTTCAACGGGACAGGGACGGGGGGGCAATCAGCCCCAGCATTTT
V: TRBV29-1
J: TRBJ1-5
size: many
D: TRBD1
length: 17

CDR3: CASSLDGGRIEAFF
DNA: TGTGCCAGCAGTTTAGATGGGGGGCGCATAGAAGCTTTCTTT
V: TRBV12-3/TRBV12-4
J: TRBJ1-1
size: many
D: .
length: 14

CDR3: CASSLLLGNSNQPQHF
DNA: TGTGCCAGCAGTTTATTATTGGGAAATAGCAATCAGCCCCAGCATTTT
V: TRBV10-3
J: TRBJ1-5
size: .
D: .
length: 16

CDR3: CASSLAGFSTDTQYF
DNA: TGTGCCAGCAGCCTAGCGGGGTTCAGTACAGATACGCAGTATTTT
V: TRBV14
J: TRBJ2-3
size: .
D: TRBD2
length: 15

CDR3: CASSERSRYEHYF
DNA: TGTGCCAGCAGTGAAAGAAGTCGCTACGAGCACTACTTC
V: TRBV6-6
J: TRBJ2-7
size: .
D: .
length: 13

CDR3: CASSFRGRGQPQHF
DNA: TGTGCCAGCAGTTTTCGCGGCAGGGGTCAGCCCCAGCATTTT
V: TRBV12-3/TRBV12-4
J: TRBJ1-5
size: .
D: .
length: 14

CDR3: CASSPGLTNEQFF
DNA: TGTGCCAGTAGTCCGGGACTAACCAATGAGCAGTTCTTC
V: TRBV19
J: TRBJ2-1
size: .
D: TRBD2
length: 13